The entry that follows covers one T cell receptor (beta chain) sequence. What it binds is not known. Method: immunoSEQ multiplex PCR; TCRdb's copy keeps in-frame clones and lacks some. The sample consists of 80,000 to 100,000 clones, around 92% of them appearing once. The data stem from a study of graft-versus-host responses after intestinal transplantation. Turning to the study itself: All of the recipients had induction that used anti-thymocyte globulin, then tacrolimus and steroids for three to four years. Study-wide findings and caveats: Where graft-donor T cell macrochimerism was present, patients had high graft-versus-host to host-versus-graft clonal ratios in allografts.

The receptor was derived from a human donor who was the organ donor for an intestinal transplant. Specimen: unstimulated CD8+ T cells sorted from spleen or lymph node cells, collected before transplant.

The CDR3 loop is CASSLDLLLAGYNEQFF. For the CDR3, the DNA is TGTGCCAGCAGCTTAGATCTCTTACTAGCGGGTTACAATGAGCAGTTCTTC. The chain links TRBV11-2 to TRBJ2-1; 9 bases match TRBD2. In germline, CDR1 is SGHAT, CDR2 FQNNGV. The CDR3 loop spans 17 amino acids. After removal of 0 bases from V and 4 bases from J, the junction contained 7 bases not matched to a gene.